The entry below describes one T cell receptor (beta chain). The trim removed 2 bases at V and 5 bases at J, leaving 2 bases unmatched. Germline CDR1 is MNHEY and CDR2 is SVGAGI. This CDR3 is built from 14 residues. The data originate from a study of sequential checkpoint blockade in melanoma. Study details: Patients were randomized 1:1 to nivolumab-then-ipilimumab or ipilimumab-then-nivolumab first-line.

Treatment here: randomized to nivolumab then ipilimumab (arm A) or the reverse (arm B). Live CD3+CD8+ CD19− CD56− cells were sorted from PBMCs. Generated by immunoSEQ multiplex PCR, the TCRdb table keeps only in-frame clones and is missing some. The sample lists more than 9,000 clones; roughly 80% were seen once. This rearrangement joins TRBV6-5 to TRBJ2-4; 8 nucleotides agree with TRBD1. Source: CD8+ T cells sorted from blood (inferred from file names), taken from a patient given nivolumab and ipilimumab in sequence. The receptor was isolated from a human donor with melanoma. This CDR3 reads CASSYQGAQNIQYF. The CDR3 DNA sequence: TGTGCCAGCAGTTACCAGGGGGCCCAAAACATTCAGTACTTC.